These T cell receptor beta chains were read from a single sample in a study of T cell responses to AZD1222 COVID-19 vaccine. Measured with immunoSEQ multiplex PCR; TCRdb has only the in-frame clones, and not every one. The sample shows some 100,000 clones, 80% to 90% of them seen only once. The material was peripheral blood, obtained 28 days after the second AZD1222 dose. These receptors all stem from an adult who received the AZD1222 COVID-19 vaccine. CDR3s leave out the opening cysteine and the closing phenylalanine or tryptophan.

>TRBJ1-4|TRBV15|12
ATSRVGTNEKLF
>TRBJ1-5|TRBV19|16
ASSIDWGTDRSNQPQH
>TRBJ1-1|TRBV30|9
AWSVGGEAF
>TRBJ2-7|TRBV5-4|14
ASRDPGQSHPGEQY
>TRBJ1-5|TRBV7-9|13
ASSPPGGNNQPQH
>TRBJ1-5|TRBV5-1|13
ASSPVGGGDQPQH
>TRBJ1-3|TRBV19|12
ASSGGESGNTIY
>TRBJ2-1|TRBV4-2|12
ASSHTGGPSEQF
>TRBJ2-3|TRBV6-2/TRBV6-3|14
ASSYSFAGSTDTQY
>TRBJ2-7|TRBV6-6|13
ASSLSSGGPYEQY
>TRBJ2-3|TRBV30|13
AWSALGIGPDTQY
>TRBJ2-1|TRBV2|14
ASSGVQLSSYNEQF
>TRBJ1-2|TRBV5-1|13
ASTASGGDLRGYT
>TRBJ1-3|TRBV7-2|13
ASSLVWGPGNTIY
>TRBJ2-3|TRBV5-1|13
ASSFRRQGTDTQY
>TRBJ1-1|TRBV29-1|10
SVTGTGVFAF
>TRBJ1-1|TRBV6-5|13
ASSYARGAGTEAF
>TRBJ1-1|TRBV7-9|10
ASSSVNTEAF
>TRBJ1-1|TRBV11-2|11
ASSLDPAYEAF
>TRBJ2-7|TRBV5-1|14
ASSPTALLIGYEQY
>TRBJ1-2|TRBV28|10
ASSFPSSGYT
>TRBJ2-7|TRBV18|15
ASSPSFYWGDSYEQY
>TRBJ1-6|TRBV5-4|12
ASRDREENSPLH
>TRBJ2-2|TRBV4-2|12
ASSQVGMLGELF
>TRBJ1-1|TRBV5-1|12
ASSPPGSITEAF
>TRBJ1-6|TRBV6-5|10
ASVHRDSPLH
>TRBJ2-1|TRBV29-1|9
SVGGGAEQF
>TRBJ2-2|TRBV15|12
ATSRDRSPGELF
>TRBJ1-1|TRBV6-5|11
ASSRVVGTEAF
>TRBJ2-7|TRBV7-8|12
ASSFSTGEAEQY
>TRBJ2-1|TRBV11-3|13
ASSLGRGPYNEQF
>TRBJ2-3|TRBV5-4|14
ASSWAGEPLTDTQY
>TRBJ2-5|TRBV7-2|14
ASSLVETSGIETQY
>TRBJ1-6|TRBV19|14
ASSRRIGTYNSPLH
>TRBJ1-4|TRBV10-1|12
ASSTRDGISKLF
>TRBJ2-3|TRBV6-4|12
ASSPGLDLNTQY
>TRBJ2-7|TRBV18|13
ASSSGVAGFYEQY
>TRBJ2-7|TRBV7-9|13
ASSLAGISSTEQY
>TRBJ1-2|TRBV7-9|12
ASSTTGSSYGYT
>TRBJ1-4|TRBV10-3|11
AISQSANEKLF
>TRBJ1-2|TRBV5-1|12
ASSSTGNPDGYT
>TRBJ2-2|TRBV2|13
ASNQGGLRTGELF
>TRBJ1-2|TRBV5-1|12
ASSLETPNYGYT
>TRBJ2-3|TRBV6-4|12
ASSGSGSTDTQY
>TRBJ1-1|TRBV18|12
ASSPGTGRTEAF
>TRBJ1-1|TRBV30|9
AWSANLEAF
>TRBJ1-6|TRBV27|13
ASSSALGRGSPLH